The entry below describes one T cell receptor beta chain. The target of this receptor is not known. Qualities for individual bases were not recorded, and no much larger clone is one base off. The immunoSEQ Assay, a bias-controlled multiplex PCR, was used to amplify TCRbeta CDR3 regions from genomic DNA. The authors' pipeline ran thus. Within the assay, amplification of reference gene primers was used to estimate how many nucleated cells each sample contained. To quantify the absolute abundance of each unique TCRbeta CDR3 rearrangement, sequence reads were collapsed and filtered. For each sample, productive Simpson clonality was calculated as the square root of Simpson's diversity index across productive rearrangements. Entries here come from immuneACCESS through TCRdb and include only in-frame sequences with V and J called. Some clones fail to appear in such tables; in the studies checked, an unresolved V gene covers under half of the shortfall, and the cause of the remainder is unknown. V and J calls and clone size are given by that table; D and trimming were obtained from the DNA. The sample yields just over 300,000 clones; around nine tenths were counted once. The ten largest clones take up 8% to 10% of the sample.

These data belong to a study of blood T cell repertoires in COVID-19 (dated by TCRdb to about 2020). With respect to the entire study: Samples covering the acute and convalescent phases of COVID-19 were provided by collaborators in the United States, Italy and Spain. The prospective study material was composed of cDNA or gDNA derived from T cells, B-cell-depleted T cells, or PBMCs. Deeply sampled blood TCRbeta repertoires from subjects exposed to, actively infected with, or recovered from COVID-19 were included in the dataset. The repertoires were made available in a free public database intended to serve as a resource for research on the immune response to SARS-CoV-2. The samples were drawn from the first 160 participants of the ongoing ImmuneRACE study and from over 950 subjects provided by 6 global collaborators. The sample metadata nearly always contained a de-identified subject ID, COVID-19 status, age in years and sex. Where available, HLA class I and class II types were obtained from metadata supplied by the sample provider rather than from assay-based typing. Beyond this particular receptor, the publication reports: How much clinical and demographic metadata was included differed by source and by participant, and the metadata was provided uncurated.

Trimming leaves V shorter by 5 bases and J shorter by 5 bases, with the junction holding 4 bases beyond the gene matches. Inclusive of the bounding cysteine and phenylalanine, the CDR3 is 13 residues long. Kept here is only the CDR3 DNA, which spans 39 bases and is read in frame from base 1. CDR1 and CDR2 are read off the germline V gene as SGHTA and FQGTGA. Participants in the prospective study were aged about 18 to 89 years, lived in 20 to 30 United States geographic areas, and enrolled through a virtual design. Cohort assignment in the prospective study relied on participant-reported clinical history from a screening survey and a study questionnaire. Recovered participants in ImmuneRACE Cohort 3 were defined as having two consecutive negative NP/OP PCR tests, clearance from a healthcare professional, or resolution of symptoms. Each participant in the prospective study had whole blood, serum and a nasopharyngeal or oropharyngeal swab collected by mobile phlebotomists. Prospective study participants could optionally give additional blood draws and questionnaires over a roughly 2-month period. Prospective study blood samples were shipped either frozen or at room temperature before DNA extraction.

The sequence is built from TRBV7-3 and TRBJ2-5; 8 middle bases align to TRBD1. The clonotype originates from a middle-aged woman who had recovered from COVID-19. The sequenced sample consisted of PBMCs or T cells enriched from blood (not recorded which). The DNA sequence follows: TGTGCCAGCAGCCCCAGGACAGGGGAGACCCAGTACTTC. This is translated as CASSPRTGETQYF.